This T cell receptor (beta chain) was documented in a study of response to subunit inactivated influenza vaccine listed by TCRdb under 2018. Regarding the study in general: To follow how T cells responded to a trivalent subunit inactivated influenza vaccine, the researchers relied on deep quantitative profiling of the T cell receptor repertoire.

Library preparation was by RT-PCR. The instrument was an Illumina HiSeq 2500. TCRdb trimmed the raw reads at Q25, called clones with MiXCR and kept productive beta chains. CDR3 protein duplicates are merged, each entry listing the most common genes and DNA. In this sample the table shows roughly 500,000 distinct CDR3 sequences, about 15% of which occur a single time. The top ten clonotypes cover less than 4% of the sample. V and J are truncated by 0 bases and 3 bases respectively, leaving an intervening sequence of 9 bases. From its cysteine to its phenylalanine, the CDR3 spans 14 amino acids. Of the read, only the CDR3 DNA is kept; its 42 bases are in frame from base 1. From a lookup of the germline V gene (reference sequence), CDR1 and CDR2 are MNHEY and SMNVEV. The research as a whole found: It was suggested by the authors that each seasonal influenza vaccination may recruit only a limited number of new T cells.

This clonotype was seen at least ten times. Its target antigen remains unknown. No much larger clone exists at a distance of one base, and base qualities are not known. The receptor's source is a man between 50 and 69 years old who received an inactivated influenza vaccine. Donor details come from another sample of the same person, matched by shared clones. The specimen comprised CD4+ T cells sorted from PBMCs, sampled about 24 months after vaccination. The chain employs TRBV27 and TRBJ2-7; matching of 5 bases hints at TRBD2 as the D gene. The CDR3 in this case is CASSLSSGFYEQYF. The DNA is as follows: TGTGCCAGCAGTTTATCGTCGGGGTTCTACGAGCAGTACTTC.